The 4 T cell receptor beta chains below come from one sample, sequenced in a study of T cells after yellow fever vaccination. TCRdb re-analysed the 5' RACE reads in MiXCR, keeping a single row per CDR3 protein. Found here are some 97,000 distinct CDR3 sequences, around 5.5% of them singletons; the top ten hold more than 40%. This specimen was CD8+ T cells sorted from PBMCs, taken 10 days after the yellow fever booster vaccination. The receptors stem from a man between 18 and 29 years old who received the YFV17D yellow fever vaccine.

This chain uses TRBV19 with TRBJ1-1; D remains ambiguous. Germline V gene sequence: CDR1 LNHDA, CDR2 SQIVND (reference sequence). V was cut by 1 base and J by 2 bases, with 8 bases left in between. The CDR3 length is 14 residues. Here the CDR3 reads CASSIGGINTEAFF. Written as DNA, the CDR3 is TGTGCCAGTAGTATAGGTGGCATTAACACTGAAGCTTTCTTT.

This clonotype was picked up a small number of times. The V and J genes are TRBV7-6 and TRBJ2-7; TRBD1 aligns across 9 bases. Unmatched junction bases numbered 10, after V lost 5 bases and J lost 5 bases. The CDR3 is made up of 15 amino acids. Germline CDR1 SGHVS, CDR2 FNYEAQ. CDR3: CASSPRQGGFHEQYF. DNA of the CDR3: TGTGCCAGCAGCCCGCGACAGGGGGGCTTCCACGAGCAGTACTTC.

This clonotype showed up many times. This sequence joins TRBV28 and TRBJ2-7, with 9 bases fitting TRBD2. The V segment lost 8 bases and the J segment 7 bases; nucleotides outside the gene matches: 15. CDR1 and CDR2 from the germline V gene are MDHEN and SYDVKM. This CDR3 spans 15 amino acids. The CDR3 loop is CASLEAGGRPTEQYF. CDR3 nucleotides: TGTGCCAGCCTCGAAGCGGGGGGACGGCCTACGGAGCAGTACTTC.

This clonotype was picked up a small number of times. The chain combines TRBV10-3 with TRBJ2-7, with D tentatively TRBD2 (7 bases). The V and J ends lost 9 bases and 5 bases respectively, with 14 bases between them. CDR3 size: 12 residues. Germline CDR1 reads ENHRY; CDR2 reads SYGVKD. CDR3 nucleotides: TGTGCCATATCTGGCGGGGGCAACGAGCAGTACGTC. This translates into CAISGGGNEQYV.